This TCR beta chain was captured by sequencing in a study of blood T cell repertoires in COVID-19. Assay used: immunoSEQ multiplex PCR; TCRdb lists only in-frame clones, some missing. The sample has 150,000 or so clones; approximately 81% are singletons. The CDR3 length is 16 residues. J gave up 2 bases and V 5 bases, and 11 bases lay outside the gene matches. Germline CDR1 is SGHTA and CDR2 is FQGNSA. The specimen was peripheral blood. The clonotype comes from a human donor in a cohort sampled during active COVID-19. The chain uses TRBV7-2 and TRBJ2-5, with 7 bases lining up with TRBD2. CDR3 sequence: CASSLPYGGIQETQYF. The CDR3 DNA sequence: TGTGCCAGCAGCCTCCCCTACGGGGGGATACAAGAGACCCAGTACTTC.